This section outlines one T cell receptor (beta chain) sequence together with its context. MiXCR, applied by TCRdb to the 5' RACE reads, yields one record per CDR3 protein. The sample includes tens of thousands of distinct CDR3 sequences, about 14% of them seen just once. The source of the sample is a study of T-cell memory formation after mild COVID-19. CDR1 and CDR2 from the germline V gene are DFQATT and SNEGSKA (reference sequence). Trimming took off 0 bases at V and 0 bases at J, with 15 bases between the two ends. The CDR3 extends over 17 amino acids. The material sequenced was PBMCs or a T cell subset sorted from them (not recorded which). V and J are TRBV20-1 and TRBJ2-1; D possibly corresponds to TRBD1 (6 bases). This TCR was sampled from an adult woman who had mild COVID-19 (a few samples of this study predate the infection). Cell type and time point are not known. The CDR3 protein is CSARDGSTGYSYNEQFF. For the CDR3, the DNA is TGCAGTGCTAGAGATGGATCGACAGGCTACTCCTACAATGAGCAGTTCTTC.